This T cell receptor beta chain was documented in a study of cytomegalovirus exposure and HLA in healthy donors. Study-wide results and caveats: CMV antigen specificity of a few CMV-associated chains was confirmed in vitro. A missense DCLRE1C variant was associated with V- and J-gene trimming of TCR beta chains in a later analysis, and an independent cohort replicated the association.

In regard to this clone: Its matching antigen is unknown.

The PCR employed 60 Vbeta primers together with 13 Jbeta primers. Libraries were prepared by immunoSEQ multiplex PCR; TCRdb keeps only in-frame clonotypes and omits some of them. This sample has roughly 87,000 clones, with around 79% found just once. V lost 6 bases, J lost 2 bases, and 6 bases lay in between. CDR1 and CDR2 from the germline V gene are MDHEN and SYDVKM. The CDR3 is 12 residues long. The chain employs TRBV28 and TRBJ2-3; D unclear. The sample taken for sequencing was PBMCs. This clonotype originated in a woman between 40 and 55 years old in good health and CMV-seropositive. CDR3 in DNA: TGTGCCAGCAGAGCCGCCACAGATACGCAGTATTTT. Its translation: CASRAATDTQYF.